This T cell receptor beta chain came from a study of OX40 agonist ivuxolimab in advanced cancers. Produced via immunoSEQ multiplex PCR; TCRdb's table is partial and in-frame only. This sample carries under 40,000 clones, 65% to 80% of them seen once, and the ten largest clones take 7.5% to 10%. Autoimmune disease history or systemic immunosuppression meant exclusion. Samples were taken at baseline and on day 1 of cycles 4 and 7. This clone has just a few counts. This TCR was recovered from an adult with an advanced solid tumor such as melanoma, head and neck, liver or kidney cancer. The source material was CD4+ or CD8+ T cells sorted from blood, sampled in a trial of the OX40 agonist ivuxolimab.

CDR3 residues: CASRLTGRTDTQYF. In DNA, the CDR3 is TGCGCCAGCAGATTGACAGGCCGCACAGATACGCAGTATTTT. The chain recombines TRBV5-1 with TRBJ2-3; TRBD1 might be the D (6 bases). This CDR3 has 14 residues. Trimming removed 5 bases from V and 1 base from J, with 11 bases in between. Germline V gives CDR1 SGHRS, CDR2 YFSETQ.